Each of the 30 T cell receptor beta chains below was sequenced from the same sample in a study of cytomegalovirus exposure and HLA in healthy donors. The PCR employed 60 Vbeta primers together with 13 Jbeta primers. Libraries were prepared by immunoSEQ multiplex PCR; TCRdb keeps only in-frame clonotypes and omits some of them. The repertoire consists of 130,000 or so clones, with about 87% occurring once and the leading ten covering 4.5% to 6.5%. The sequenced material came from PBMCs. Every receptor here comes from a woman in her thirties in good health and CMV-seronegative.

The V call is TRBV29-1, the J call TRBJ1-1, with D unresolved. The V gene's germline CDR1 is SQVTM and CDR2 ANQGSEA. V shed 8 bases and J shed 1 base, with 8 bases lying between them. The CDR3 extends over 11 amino acids. The DNA of the CDR3 is TGCAGCTCCAGCGAGAACACTGAAGCTTTCTTT. It is translated as CSSSENTEAFF.

The gene calls are TRBV11-2 and TRBJ2-4, with a tentative D call TRBD1 (6 bases). Germline-derived CDR1 and CDR2 are SGHAT and FQNNGV. This CDR3 contains 14 residues. Trimming cost V 4 bases and J 8 bases, with 15 bases left between them. The CDR3 loop reads CASSSSGAGDIQYF. The DNA of the CDR3 is TGTGCCAGCAGCTCCTCAGGGGCCGGAGACATTCAGTACTTC.

The gene calls are TRBV2 and TRBJ1-3; unclear D gene. Germline V CDR1 and CDR2: SNHLY, FYNNEI. Trimming took 4 bases from V and 1 from J, leaving 5 bases between them. The CDR3 is 13 amino acids. The CDR3 loop is CASSAVSGNTIYF. Here the CDR3 DNA reads TGTGCCAGCAGTGCTGTATCTGGAAACACCATATATTTT.

The V and J genes are TRBV19 and TRBJ1-5; D gene ambiguous. The CDR3 is made up of 14 amino acids. Germline V CDR1 and CDR2: LNHDA, SQIVND (reference sequence). The V gene lost 2 bases and the J gene lost 3 bases, with 8 bases spanning the gap. DNA of the CDR3: TGTGCCAGTAGTATACAGGATTACAATCAGCCCCAGCATTTT. This gives the protein CASSIQDYNQPQHF.

V and J are TRBV7-2 and TRBJ1-2, with TRBD1 matching 8 bases. V trimming: 5 bases; J trimming: 6 bases; junction bases outside the gene matches: 8. The germline CDR1 and CDR2 sequences are SGHTA and FQGNSA. This CDR3 region has 14 residues. CDR3: CASSPDQGAHGYTF. In nucleotides, the CDR3 is TGTGCCAGCAGCCCCGATCAGGGGGCGCATGGCTACACCTTC.

The chain combines TRBV4-1 with TRBJ2-7; D not resolved. V dropped 3 bases and J dropped 5 bases, with 11 bases sitting between them. The CDR3 has 13 amino acids. In germline, CDR1 is MGHRA, CDR2 YSYEKL. The DNA for the CDR3 is TGCGCCAGCAGCCAGAATGAGTTGGACGAGCAGTACTTC. Translating it yields CASSQNELDEQYF.

This clone occurred once. The chain uses TRBV7-9 and TRBJ1-2, with 10 bases that match TRBD1. The CDR3 runs 15 residues. Germline loops: CDR1 SEHNR, CDR2 FQNEAQ (reference sequence). The V segment lost 2 bases and the J segment 3 bases; nucleotides outside the gene matches: 3. The CDR3 DNA sequence: TGTGCCAGCAGCTTACTAGGACAGGGGGACTATGGCTACACCTTC. Its translation is CASSLLGQGDYGYTF.

The chain combines TRBV27 with TRBJ2-7; possible D gene TRBD2, 6 bases. The CDR3 has 15 amino acids. Looked up from germline, CDR1 is MNHEY and CDR2 is SMNVEV (reference sequence). V lost 0 bases and J 2 bases, leaving 11 bases between the germline ends. The CDR3 nucleotides are TGTGCCAGCAGTTTATCCAGCGGGTTGCCCTACGAGCAGTACTTC. It codes for CASSLSSGLPYEQYF.

The chain employs TRBV2 and TRBJ2-7, with 8 nucleotides matching TRBD1. The CDR3 spans 13 residues. Germline assignment: CDR1 SNHLY and CDR2 FYNNEI. V dropped 7 bases and J dropped 2; count of bases not matched to a gene: 4. The CDR3 reads CASTRDRTYEQYF. The CDR3, as DNA: TGTGCCAGCACTAGGGACAGGACCTACGAGCAGTACTTC.

The chain couples TRBV9 to TRBJ2-5, with 13 nucleotides matching TRBD2. The ends lost 0 bases at V and 4 bases at J; junction bases unmatched: 6. The CDR3 consists of 17 residues. Germline loops: CDR1 SGDLS, CDR2 YYNGEE. CDR3 region: CASSVEGLAGFGETQYF. In DNA form, the CDR3 reads TGTGCCAGCAGCGTAGAGGGACTAGCGGGGTTTGGAGAGACCCAGTACTTC.

This clone was seen a single time. The gene calls are TRBV5-1 and TRBJ2-7, with TRBD1 identical over 8 bases. The V gene's germline CDR1 is SGHRS and CDR2 YFSETQ. CDR3 size: 15 residues. The V and J ends lost 4 bases and 4 bases, in that order; junction bases with no gene match: 10. CDR3 DNA sequence: TGCGCCAGCAGCATAGGACAGGGAGGTATTTACGAGCAGTACTTC. It translates to CASSIGQGGIYEQYF.

The chain recombines TRBV5-1 with TRBJ2-1; perhaps TRBD2 as D (5 bases). The germline V gene encodes CDR1 SGHRS and CDR2 YFSETQ. The ends were cut back, 0 bases at V and 4 bases at J, with 11 bases in the middle. The CDR3 has 15 amino acids. CDR3 DNA sequence: TGCGCCAGCAGCTTGGGGCCCGGGGATTACAATGAGCAGTTCTTC. This codes for CASSLGPGDYNEQFF. The complete variable domain, with remaining parts taken from reference TRBV5-1 and TRBJ2-1, reads KAGVTQTPRYLIKTRGQQVTLSCSPISGHRSVSWYQQTPGQGLQFLFEYFSETQRNKGNFPGRFSGRQFSNSRSEMNVSTLELGDSALYLCASSLGPGDYNEQFFGPGTRLTVL.

This clone was seen only once. V is TRBV27 and J is TRBJ2-7; 7 nucleotides match TRBD1. The junction had 7 bases not matched to a gene; V was cut back by 5 bases and J by 6 bases. Germline V gene lookup returns CDR1 MNHEY and CDR2 SMNVEV (reference sequence). This CDR3 is 13 amino acids long. CDR3 sequence: CASSPNRGSEQYF. CDR3 sequence (DNA): TGTGCCAGCAGTCCCAACAGGGGCTCCGAGCAGTACTTC.

The chain recombines TRBV6-4 with TRBJ2-5, with D perhaps matching TRBD2 (6 bases). The better agreement between TRBJ2-7 and the DNA end casts doubt on the J call. The CDR3 has 16 amino acids. Germline loops: CDR1 MRHNA, CDR2 SNTAGT. The CDR3 spells CASIGSGLFSSYEQYF. CDR3 nucleotides: TGTGCCAGCATAGGTAGCGGCCTCTTTTCGTCCTACGAGCAGTACTTC.

This rearrangement joins TRBV5-4 to TRBJ1-3; D possibly corresponds to TRBD1 (6 bases). CDR3 size: 14 residues. Trimming shortened V by 4 bases and J by 4 bases, and 12 bases separated the two germline ends. Germline CDR1 reads SGHNT; CDR2 reads YYREEE (reference sequence). The chain's CDR3 is CASSLTGSGNTIYF. Here the CDR3 DNA reads TGTGCCAGCAGCCTTACAGGGTCAGGAAACACCATATATTTT.

The chain recombines TRBV7-9 with TRBJ2-5; 7 bases align to TRBD2. This CDR3 is 16 amino acids long. J gave up 1 base and V 5 bases, and 10 bases lay outside the gene matches. The germline V gene has CDR1 SEHNR and CDR2 FQNEAQ (reference sequence). In DNA form, the CDR3 reads TGTGCCAGCAGCCTTCGACTAGCACCGGTCCAAGAGACCCAGTACTTC. Its translation: CASSLRLAPVQETQYF.

The chain carries TRBV28 and TRBJ1-2; 9 bases map to TRBD1. V lost 10 bases, J lost 6 bases, and 9 bases stayed unmatched. This CDR3 spans 13 amino acids. Germline lookup yields CDR1 MDHEN and CDR2 SYDVKM. CDR3 sequence: CAISPGQGHGYTF. In DNA, the CDR3 is TGTGCCATAAGCCCGGGACAGGGCCATGGCTACACCTTC.

The genes are TRBV5-8 and TRBJ2-7; weak D call: TRBD2 (6 bases). This CDR3 is built from 13 residues. Per the germline V gene, CDR1 is SGHTS and CDR2 is YDEGEE. Trimming removed 6 bases at V and 0 bases at J, with 10 bases between. CDR3 sequence: CASKRGLSYEQYF. In DNA, the CDR3 is TGTGCCAGCAAGAGGGGACTCTCCTACGAGCAGTACTTC.

The CDR3 is CASSSPWTGGNTEAFF. The CDR3 DNA is TGTGCCAGCAGCTCCCCCTGGACAGGGGGCAACACTGAAGCTTTCTTT. The chain combines TRBV7-8 with TRBJ1-1; 11 bases align to TRBD1. The ends lost 4 bases at V and 2 bases at J; junction bases unmatched: 6. This CDR3 contains 16 residues. CDR1 SGHVS and CDR2 FQNEAQ come from the germline V gene. The complete variable domain, with remaining parts taken from reference TRBV7-8 and TRBJ1-1, reads GAGVSQSPRYKVAKRGQDVALRCDPISGHVSLFWYQQALGQGPEFLTYFQNEAQLDKSGLPSDRFFAERPEGSVSTLKIQRTQQEDSAVYLCASSSPWTGGNTEAFFGQGTRLTVV.

This clone occurred once. The chain carries TRBV7-8 and TRBJ2-7, with D tentatively TRBD2 (6 bases). This CDR3 comprises 13 residues. V was pared by 8 bases and J by 0 bases, with 11 bases between. Germline V gene data show CDR1 as SGHVS and CDR2 as FQNEAQ. CDR3: CASEAGSSYEQYF. For the CDR3, the DNA is TGTGCCAGCGAGGCGGGAAGCTCCTACGAGCAGTACTTC.

A word on this clone: At the DNA level, this CDR3 is encoded by other sequences in the same sample as well. V gene TRBV30 combines with J gene TRBJ1-2; D possibly corresponds to TRBD1 (5 bases). Germline V gives CDR1 GTSNPN, CDR2 SVGIG (reference sequence). With 3 bases removed from V and 3 bases from J, the gap between germline ends came to 11 bases. The CDR3 extends over 13 amino acids. The CDR3 loop reads CAWRGRGDYGYTF. The CDR3 DNA sequence: TGTGCCTGGAGAGGGCGGGGCGACTATGGCTACACCTTC. The full variable domain, rest sourced from reference TRBV30 and TRBJ1-2, is SQTIHQWPATLVQPVGSPLSLECTVEGTSNPNLYWYRQAAGRGLQLLFYSVGIGQISSEVPQNLSASRPQDRQFILSSKKLLLSDSGFYLCAWRGRGDYGYTFGSGTRLTVV.

This rearrangement joins TRBV10-3 to TRBJ2-3, with 7 bases matching TRBD1. The germline V gene has CDR1 ENHRY and CDR2 SYGVKD. Trimming cost V 6 bases and J 1 base; bases outside gene matches: 10. The CDR3 is 16 amino acids. Here the CDR3 DNA reads TGTGCCATCAGCGGCGACAGGGTGGGGGGCACAGATACGCAGTATTTT. Translating it yields CAISGDRVGGTDTQYF.

In this sample, this clone turned up a few times. The V call is TRBV29-1, the J call TRBJ2-5; 12 bases map to TRBD2. From germline, CDR1 is SQVTM and CDR2 ANQGSEA. CDR3 size: 15 residues. V was pared by 4 bases and J by 4 bases, with 7 bases of the junction left unmatched. The chain's CDR3 is CSVAGLAGFRETQYF. In nucleotides, the CDR3 is TGCAGCGTTGCGGGACTAGCGGGCTTTCGAGAGACCCAGTACTTC.

A single count supports this clone. The CDR3 nucleotides are TGCGCCAGCAGCCAATGGGACAGGAGGAACACTGAAGCTTTCTTT. Its translation is CASSQWDRRNTEAFF. The V and J genes are TRBV4-1 and TRBJ1-1; 8 bases fit TRBD1. Germline CDR1 and CDR2: MGHRA and YSYEKL. Trimming took 2 bases from V and 1 from J; bases not matched to a gene: 3. This CDR3 is built from 15 residues.

This rearrangement joins TRBV6-4 to TRBJ1-5; 8 nucleotides align to TRBD1. Germline CDR1 reads MRHNA; CDR2 reads SNTAGT. The length of the CDR3 is 17 residues. The V and J ends lost 0 bases and 3 bases, in that order; junction bases with no gene match: 7. In DNA form, the CDR3 reads TGTGCCAGCAGTGACTCCCCTGGACAGGGAAACAATCAGCCCCAGCATTTT. Its translation: CASSDSPGQGNNQPQHF.

This clone has a single count. This rearrangement joins TRBV29-1 to TRBJ2-5; the match to TRBD1 covers 9 bases. Trimming at V came to 7 bases and at J to 4 bases, leaving 4 bases not matched to a gene. Germline V CDR1 and CDR2: SQVTM, ANQGSEA. This CDR3 is built from 12 residues. CDR3 in DNA: TGCAGCGGGAGGACAGGGGCAGAGACCCAGTACTTC. Encoded protein: CSGRTGAETQYF.

This chain uses TRBV5-5 with TRBJ1-2; a weak D match, TRBD1 (6 bases). CDR1 and CDR2 (germline): SGHKS, YYEKEE (reference sequence). The CDR3 contains 17 residues. Trimming took off 4 bases at V and 2 bases at J, with 21 bases between the two ends. The CDR3 DNA is TGTGCCAGCAGCAGGAGTTACAGGGTAGATAGGAACTATGGCTACACCTTC. It codes for CASSRSYRVDRNYGYTF.

The chain carries TRBV27 and TRBJ2-1; 8 positions agree with TRBD1. V gave up 6 bases and J gave up 3 bases; unmatched junction bases: 4. CDR1 is MNHEY and CDR2 is SMNVEV in the germline V gene (reference sequence). The CDR3 consists of 14 residues. CDR3 in amino acids: CASSQGANYNEQFF. DNA for the CDR3: TGTGCCAGCAGCCAGGGGGCGAACTACAATGAGCAGTTCTTC.

The CDR3 nucleotides are TGCGCCAGCAGCTATGGGACAATCGGAAGCAATCAGCCCCAGCATTTT. Translating gives CASSYGTIGSNQPQHF. This chain links TRBV5-1 with TRBJ1-5; a possible D gene is TRBD1 (6 bases). Trimming pared 3 bases from V and 1 base from J, leaving 14 bases between. Germline V CDR1 and CDR2: SGHRS, YFSETQ. The CDR3 contains 16 residues.

The gene calls are TRBV27 and TRBJ2-7; TRBD2 agrees at 7 bases. Germline V gene data show CDR1 as MNHEY and CDR2 as SMNVEV (reference sequence). The length of the CDR3 is 14 residues. V lost 6 bases, J lost 2 bases, and 7 bases stayed unmatched. The CDR3 region is CASSPLALTYEQYF. CDR3 DNA: TGTGCCAGCAGCCCACTAGCGCTTACCTACGAGCAGTACTTC.